This is a list of T cell receptor beta chains from one sample in a study of beta chain features in type 1 diabetes. Assay: immunoSEQ multiplex PCR; the TCRdb copy retains only in-frame clones and omits some. The sample contains under 150,000 clones, roughly 17% of which appear only once. Sequencing input: central memory CD4+ T cells from blood. The source of these receptors is a young man with type 1 diabetes. The CDR3 runs from the conserved cysteine through the conserved F or W. The order of the fields is V gene, J gene, clone size, D gene, CDR3 protein, CDR3 DNA. The D gene is left open where the match is weak. A row's size may be missing; if present it is once, few, many or a size class.

TRBV5-1	TRBJ1-1	.	.	CASSLVGDTEAFF	TGCGCCAGCAGCTTGGTAGGGGACACTGAAGCTTTCTTT
TRBV29-1	TRBJ1-1	few	TRBD1	CSVSHRGAEAFF	TGCAGCGTTAGCCACAGGGGAGCTGAAGCTTTCTTT
TRBV2	TRBJ2-5	.	.	CASTSWDKETQYF	TGTGCCAGCACCTCCTGGGACAAAGAGACCCAGTACTTC
TRBV6-5	TRBJ1-2	few	.	CASSYQLQGGDYGYTF	TGTGCCAGCAGTTATCAACTCCAGGGCGGAGACTATGGCTACACCTTC
TRBV27	TRBJ2-3	few	.	CASSAADTQYF	TGTGCCAGCAGCGCGGCAGATACGCAGTATTTT
TRBV28	TRBJ2-7	few	.	CASSLISYEQYF	TGTGCCAGCAGTCTCATCTCCTACGAGCAGTACTTC
TRBV29-1	TRBJ2-3	.	.	CSGTGLGDTQYF	TGCAGCGGTACGGGTCTTGGGGATACGCAGTATTTT
TRBV7-9	TRBJ1-1	.	.	CAVGDMNTEAFF	TGTGCCGTCGGGGACATGAACACTGAAGCTTTCTTT
TRBV6-1	TRBJ2-7	.	TRBD2	CASSVSGLAGAQGYEQYF	TGTGCCAGCAGTGTTTCGGGACTAGCGGGGGCGCAGGGCTACGAGCAGTACTTC
TRBV9	TRBJ1-1	few	.	CASSPQTGNTEAFF	TGTGCCAGCAGCCCTCAGACAGGGAACACTGAAGCTTTCTTT
TRBV7-9	TRBJ2-5	.	TRBD1	CASSSTTGAQETQYF	TGTGCCAGCAGCTCCACAACAGGGGCCCAAGAGACCCAGTACTTC
TRBV9	TRBJ2-4	.	.	CASSAGGAKNIQYF	TGTGCCAGCAGCGCCGGGGGAGCCAAAAACATTCAGTACTTC
TRBV13	TRBJ2-5	.	.	CASSLGGAFGETQYF	TGTGCCAGCAGCTTAGGCGGAGCGTTCGGAGAGACCCAGTACTTC
TRBV9	TRBJ1-2	few	TRBD1	CASSERQGDSYGYTF	TGTGCCAGCAGCGAGAGACAGGGTGATAGCTATGGCTACACCTTC
TRBV5-4	TRBJ2-5	.	TRBD1	CASSLTGNEETQYF	TGTGCCAGCAGCCTGACAGGGAACGAAGAGACCCAGTACTTC
TRBV9	TRBJ1-1	.	TRBD1	CASSFRTGVSTEAFF	TGTGCCAGCAGCTTCCGGACAGGGGTGAGCACTGAAGCTTTCTTT
TRBV25-1	TRBJ1-4	.	.	CASSEDPRWEKLFF	TGTGCCAGCAGTGAGGACCCTCGCTGGGAAAAACTGTTTTTT